What follows describes a single T cell receptor beta chain. As originally analysed: The authors estimated nucleated cell counts from reference gene primer amplification. TCRdb's copy holds only in-frame clones and misses some; the assay was immunoSEQ multiplex PCR. V and J calls plus clone size are reproduced from that table; the DNA served to infer D and trimming. Found here are 250,000 to 350,000 clones, 87% of them singletons; the top ten hold about 2.2%. The V and J ends lost 1 base and 8 bases respectively, with 18 bases between them. Germline values: CDR1 SGHDT, CDR2 YYEEEE. The length of the CDR3 is 15 residues. These data originate in a study of blood T cell repertoires in COVID-19. Whole-study context: Donors in the United States, Italy and Spain gave samples during acute or convalescent COVID-19. PBMCs, B-cell-depleted T cells, or T cells provided the cDNA or gDNA that made up the material.

This TCR was sampled from a woman between 45 and 65 years old who had recovered from COVID-19. The chain carries TRBV5-6 and TRBJ1-1; perhaps TRBD1 as D (6 bases). The sample taken for sequencing was peripheral blood. In nucleotides, the CDR3 is TGTGCCAGCAGCTTGCACGGACAGTTGATTCAAGAAGCTTTCTTT. Protein sequence: CASSLHGQLIQEAFF.